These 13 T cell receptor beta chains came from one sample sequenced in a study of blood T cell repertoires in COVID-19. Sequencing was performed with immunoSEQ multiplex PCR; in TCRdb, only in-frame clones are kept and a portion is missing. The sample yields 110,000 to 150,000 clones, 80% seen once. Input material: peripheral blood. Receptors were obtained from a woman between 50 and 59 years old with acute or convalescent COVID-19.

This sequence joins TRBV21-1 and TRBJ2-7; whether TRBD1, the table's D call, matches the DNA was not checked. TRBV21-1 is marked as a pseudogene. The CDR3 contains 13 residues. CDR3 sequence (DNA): TGTGCCAGCAGCAAAGACACCAACTACGAGCAGTACTTC. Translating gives CASSKDTNYEQYF.

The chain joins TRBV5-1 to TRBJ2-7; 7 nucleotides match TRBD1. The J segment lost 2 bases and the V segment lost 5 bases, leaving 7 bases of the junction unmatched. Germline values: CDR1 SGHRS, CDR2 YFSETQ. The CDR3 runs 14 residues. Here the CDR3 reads CASSSLQGAYEQYF. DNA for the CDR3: TGCGCCAGCAGTTCCCTGCAGGGGGCCTACGAGCAGTACTTC. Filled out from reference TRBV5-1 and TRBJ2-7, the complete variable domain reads KAGVTQTPRYLIKTRGQQVTLSCSPISGHRSVSWYQQTPGQGLQFLFEYFSETQRNKGNFPGRFSGRQFSNSRSEMNVSTLELGDSALYLCASSSLQGAYEQYFGPGTRLTVT.

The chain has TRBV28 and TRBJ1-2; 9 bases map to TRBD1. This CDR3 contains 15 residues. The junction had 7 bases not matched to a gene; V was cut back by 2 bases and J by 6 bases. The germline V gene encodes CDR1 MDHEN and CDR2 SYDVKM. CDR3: CASSLQQGAGDGYTF. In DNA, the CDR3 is TGTGCCAGCAGTTTACAACAGGGGGCGGGTGATGGCTACACCTTC.

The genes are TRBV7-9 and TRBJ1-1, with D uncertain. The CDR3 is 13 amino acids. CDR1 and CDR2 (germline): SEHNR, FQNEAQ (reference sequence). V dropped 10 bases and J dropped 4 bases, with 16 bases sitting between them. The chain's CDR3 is CATFDTWVTEAFF. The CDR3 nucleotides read TGTGCCACCTTTGACACGTGGGTCACTGAAGCTTTCTTT. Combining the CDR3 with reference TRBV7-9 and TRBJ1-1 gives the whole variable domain DTGVSQNPRHKITKRGQNVTFRCDPISEHNRLYWYRQTLGQGPEFLTYFQNEAQLEKSRLLSDRFSAERPKGSFSTLEIQRTEQGDSAMYLCATFDTWVTEAFFGQGTRLTVV.

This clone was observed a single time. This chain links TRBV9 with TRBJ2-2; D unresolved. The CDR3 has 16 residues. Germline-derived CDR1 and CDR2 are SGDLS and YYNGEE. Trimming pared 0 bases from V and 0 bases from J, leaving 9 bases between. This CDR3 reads CASSVAAAPNTGELFF. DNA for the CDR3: TGTGCCAGCAGCGTAGCGGCGGCCCCGAACACCGGGGAGCTGTTTTTT. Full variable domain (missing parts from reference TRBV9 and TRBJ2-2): DSGVTQTPKHLITATGQRVTLRCSPRSGDLSVYWYQQSLDQGLQFLIQYYNGEERAKGNILERFSAQQFPDLHSELNLSSLELGDSALYFCASSVAAAPNTGELFFGEGSRLTVL.

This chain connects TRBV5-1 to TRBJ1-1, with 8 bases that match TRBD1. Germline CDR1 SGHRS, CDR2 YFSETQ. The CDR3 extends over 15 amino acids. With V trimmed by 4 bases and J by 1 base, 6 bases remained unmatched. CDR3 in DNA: TGCGCCAGCAGCATAACAGGGGGTGAGAACACTGAAGCTTTCTTT. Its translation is CASSITGGENTEAFF. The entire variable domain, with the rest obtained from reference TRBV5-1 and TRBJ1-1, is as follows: KAGVTQTPRYLIKTRGQQVTLSCSPISGHRSVSWYQQTPGQGLQFLFEYFSETQRNKGNFPGRFSGRQFSNSRSEMNVSTLELGDSALYLCASSITGGENTEAFFGQGTRLTVV.

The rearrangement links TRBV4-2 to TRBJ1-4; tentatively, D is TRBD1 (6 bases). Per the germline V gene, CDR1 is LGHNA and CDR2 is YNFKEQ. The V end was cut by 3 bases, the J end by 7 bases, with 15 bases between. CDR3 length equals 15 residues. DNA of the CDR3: TGTGCCAGCAGCCATGATAGGGGGAAGGGTGAAAAACTGTTTTTT. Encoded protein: CASSHDRGKGEKLFF.

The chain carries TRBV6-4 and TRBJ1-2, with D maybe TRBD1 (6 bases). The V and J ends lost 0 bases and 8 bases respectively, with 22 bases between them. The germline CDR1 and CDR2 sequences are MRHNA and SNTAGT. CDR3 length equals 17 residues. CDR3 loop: CASSDSGGGDSYGGYTF. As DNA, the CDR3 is TGTGCCAGCAGTGACTCGGGAGGGGGAGATTCGTATGGAGGCTACACCTTC.

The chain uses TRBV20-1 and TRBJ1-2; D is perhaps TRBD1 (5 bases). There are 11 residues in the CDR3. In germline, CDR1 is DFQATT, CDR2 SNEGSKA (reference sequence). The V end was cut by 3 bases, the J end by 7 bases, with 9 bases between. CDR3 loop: CSASDSPGYTF. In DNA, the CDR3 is TGCAGTGCTAGCGACAGTCCTGGCTACACCTTC.

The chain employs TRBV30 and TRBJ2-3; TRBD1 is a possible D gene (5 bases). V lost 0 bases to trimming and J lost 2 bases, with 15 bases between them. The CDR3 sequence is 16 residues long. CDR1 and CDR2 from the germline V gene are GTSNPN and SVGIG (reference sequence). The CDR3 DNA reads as TGTGCCTGGAGTGTAGGGGCCTCCGACGACACAGATACGCAGTATTTT. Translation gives CAWSVGASDDTDTQYF. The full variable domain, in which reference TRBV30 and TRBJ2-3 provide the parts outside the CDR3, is SQTIHQWPATLVQPVGSPLSLECTVEGTSNPNLYWYRQAAGRGLQLLFYSVGIGQISSEVPQNLSASRPQDRQFILSSKKLLLSDSGFYLCAWSVGASDDTDTQYFGPGTRLTVL.

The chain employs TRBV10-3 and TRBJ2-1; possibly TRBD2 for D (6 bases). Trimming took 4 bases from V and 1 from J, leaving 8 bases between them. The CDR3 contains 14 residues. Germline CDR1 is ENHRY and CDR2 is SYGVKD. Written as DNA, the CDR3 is TGTGCCATCAGTGTCGGGGGTTCCTACAATGAGCAGTTCTTC. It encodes CAISVGGSYNEQFF.

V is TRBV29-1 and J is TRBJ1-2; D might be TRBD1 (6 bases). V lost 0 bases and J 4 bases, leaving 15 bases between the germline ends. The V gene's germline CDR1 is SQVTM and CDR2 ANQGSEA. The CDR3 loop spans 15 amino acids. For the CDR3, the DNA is TGCAGCGTTGAAGAAGGCTCTACAGGGACCTATGGCTACACCTTC. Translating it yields CSVEEGSTGTYGYTF.

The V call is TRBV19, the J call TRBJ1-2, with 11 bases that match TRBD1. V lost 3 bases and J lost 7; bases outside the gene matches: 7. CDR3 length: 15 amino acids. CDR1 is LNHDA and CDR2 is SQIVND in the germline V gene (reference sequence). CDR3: CASSIGTGGYTGYTF. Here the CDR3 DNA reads TGTGCCAGTAGTATTGGGACAGGGGGTTATACTGGCTACACCTTC.